These 25 T cell receptor beta chains originate from one sample sequenced in a study of tissue T cells after allogeneic stem cell transplantation. Time point: mouse harvest day 14 after allogeneic transplant. Mouse grafts combined 10^7 T-cell-depleted bone marrow cells with 10^6 splenic CD5+ T cells. The table came from immunoSEQ multiplex PCR; TCRdb's copy has only in-frame clones and leaves some out. This sample has over 7,000 clones, with 36% found just once. Material: skin. The receptors originated from a female BALB/c mouse given C57BL/6 T cells with graft-versus-host disease after an allogeneic hematopoietic cell transplant.

The table lists this clone with a few counts. Any gene name here is a mouse gene name. The sequence runs out 1 residue before the end of the CDR3; the remainder is reconstructed from the germline J gene. This sequence joins TRBV12-2 and TRBJ1-1; tentatively, D is TRBD1 (5 bases). The CDR3 consists of 13 residues. V was cut by 4 bases and J by 1 base, with 9 bases left in between. Germline lookup yields CDR1 SGHLS and CDR2 HYDKME. The CDR3 spells CASSRDGNTEVFF. Partial CDR3 DNA: TGTGCCAGCTCCCGGGACGGAAACACAGAAGTCTTC.

In the case of this clone: Gene names follow the mouse nomenclature. The read finishes 1 residue shy of the CDR3 end, and the germline J gene is used to complete it. Other DNA sequences of this sample code for an identical CDR3. The chain couples TRBV26 to TRBJ1-4, with D possibly matching TRBD1 (5 bases). This CDR3 has 14 amino acids. V lost 4 bases and J 0 bases, leaving 6 bases between the germline ends. Per germline, CDR1 KGHPV and CDR2 FQNQEV (reference sequence). Partial CDR3 DNA: TGTGCCAGCAGTCCGACAGTTTCCAACGAAAGATTATTT. Amino acid sequence: CASSPTVSNERLF. The complete CDR3 sequence is CASSPTVSNERLFF.

The table lists this clone with a few counts. Gene names refer to mouse genes. The observed sequence ends 1 residue before the CDR3 terminus, with the missing tail filled in from the germline J gene. The gene calls are TRBV26 and TRBJ2-2, with D hard to call. The CDR3 runs 12 residues. Germline V CDR1 and CDR2: KGHPV, FQNQEV (reference sequence). Trimming removed 5 bases from V and 0 bases from J, with 1 base in between. The part of the CDR3 DNA that was read is TGTGCCAGCAGTTCAAACACCGGGCAGCTCTAC. It yields the protein CASSSNTGQLY. The entire CDR3 protein is CASSSNTGQLYF.

This clone was seen a few times. The genes are named according to mouse. The missing CDR3 end, 1 residue past where the read stops, is filled in from the germline J gene. V and J are TRBV20 and TRBJ1-1; TRBD1 matches 8 bases. The CDR3 length is 14 residues. Trimming cost V 0 bases and J 5 bases; bases outside gene matches: 5. Per the germline V gene, CDR1 is GFQATS and CDR2 is STVNSAI. The CDR3 region is CGARDSRGRTEVFF. The CDR3 DNA, read in part, is TGTGGTGCTAGGGACTCCAGGGGGCGTACAGAAGTCTTC.

This clone was observed a handful of times. The gene symbols are mouse symbols. Coverage ceases 1 residue before the CDR3 finishes, and the germline J gene fills in the end. The J gene is TRBJ1-3, the V gene TRBV13-1; 7 nucleotides match TRBD1. The CDR3 covers 16 residues. Unmatched junction bases numbered 3, after V lost 0 bases and J lost 0 bases. The germline V gene has CDR1 NSHNY and CDR2 SYGAGN. CDR3 DNA (partial): TGTGCCAGCAGTGATGAGACAGGGAATTCTGGAAATACGCTCTAT. Translated, it gives CASSDETGNSGNTLY. The CDR3 as a whole reads CASSDETGNSGNTLYF.

Points on this clone: Genes and germline come from the mouse. The read ends 1 residue shy of where the CDR3 ends; the end is completed using the germline J gene. The V and J genes are TRBV13-3 and TRBJ1-1, with 7 bases matching TRBD1. V lost 0 bases and J lost 1; bases outside the gene matches: 3. Germline V gives CDR1 NNHDY, CDR2 SYVADS. The CDR3 length is 15 residues. CDR3 amino acids: CASSDANRGNTEVFF. CDR3 DNA, as far as it was read: TGTGCCAGCAGTGATGCAAACAGGGGAAACACAGAAGTCTTC.

This clone counts as medium-sized. Mouse gene names and germline throughout. The read ends 1 residue early relative to the CDR3; the germline J gene fills the gap. The chain joins TRBV26 to TRBJ2-1; 12 positions agree with TRBD2. Germline V lookup: CDR1 KGHPV, CDR2 FQNQEV (reference sequence). This CDR3 spans 14 amino acids. V lost 6 bases, J lost 6 bases, and 3 bases stayed unmatched. CDR3 bases read: TGTGCCAGCAGACGGGACTGGGGGGTTGCTGAGCAGTTC. The encoded protein is CASRRDWGVAEQF. The complete CDR3 sequence is CASRRDWGVAEQFF.

With regard to this clone: Mouse gene names and germline throughout. The observed sequence ends 1 residue before the CDR3 terminus, with the missing tail filled in from the germline J gene. The V and J genes are TRBV12-1 and TRBJ2-2; tentatively, D is TRBD2 (6 bases). This CDR3 comprises 16 residues. Germline CDR1 and CDR2: SGHSN and HYEKVE. The V and J ends lost 0 bases and 0 bases respectively, with 10 bases between them. CDR3 sequence reads: CASSLFAGANTGQLYF. CDR3 bases read: TGTGCCAGCTCTCTCTTTGCTGGGGCAAACACCGGGCAGCTCTAC. Supplemented by reference TRBV12-1 and TRBJ2-2, the full variable domain reads DSGVVQSPRHIIKEKGGRSVLTCIPISGHSNVVWYQQTLGKELKFLIQHYEKVERDKGFLPSRFSVQQFDDYHSEMNMSALELEDSAMYFCASSLFAGANTGQLYFGEGSKLTVL.

This clone appeared once. Gene and germline names: mouse. Read coverage stops 1 residue before the CDR3 terminus; the germline J gene supplies the remainder. This chain joins TRBV3 and TRBJ2-7, with 11 bases identical to TRBD2. Germline CDR1 reads SNHLY; CDR2 reads FYNGKV (reference sequence). The length of the CDR3 is 14 residues. Trimming took 5 bases from V and 3 from J; bases not matched to a gene: 3. This chain's CDR3 is CASSTGLGVYEQYF. The sequenced part of the CDR3 DNA is TGTGCCAGCAGCACGGGACTGGGGGTCTATGAACAGTAC.

This clone has only a few counts. The gene names here belong to mouse. The sequence runs out 1 residue before the end of the CDR3; the remainder is reconstructed from the germline J gene. The rearrangement uses TRBV26 and TRBJ2-7; unclear D gene. The CDR3 sequence is 12 residues long. The V and J ends lost 2 bases and 4 bases respectively, with 6 bases between them. The germline gives CDR1 KGHPV, CDR2 FQNQEV (reference sequence). The covered CDR3 bases are TGTGCCAGCAGTCTGGGCAGGTATGAACAGTAC. It specifies CASSLGRYEQY. The whole CDR3 region reads CASSLGRYEQYF.

This clone is termed large. Germline and genes here are mouse. The CDR3 extends 1 residue past the end of the read, so its final part is completed from the germline J gene. This chain links TRBV4 with TRBJ1-5; no reliable D call. CDR3 length equals 14 residues. Per the germline V gene, CDR1 is LGHDT and CDR2 is YNNKQL (reference sequence). The V and J ends lost 5 bases and 0 bases respectively, with 8 bases between them. Partial CDR3 DNA: TGTGCCAGCAGCCGGAAAAATAACAACCAGGCTCCGCTT. This gives the protein CASSRKNNNQAPL. The whole CDR3 reads CASSRKNNNQAPLF.

By sample fraction, this clone is medium-sized (0.01 to 0.1%). Gene names and germline refer to mouse. The read ends 1 residue early relative to the CDR3; the germline J gene fills the gap. The chain is built from TRBV13-1 and TRBJ2-3; a weak D match, TRBD2 (7 bases). With 0 bases removed from V and 1 base from J, the gap between germline ends came to 12 bases. Germline CDR1 and CDR2: NSHNY and SYGAGN. This CDR3 spans 16 amino acids. The sequenced part of the CDR3 DNA is TGTGCCAGCAGTGATGCCGGGGGGCGAGGTGCAGAAACGCTGTAT. It yields the protein CASSDAGGRGAETLY. The entire CDR3 is CASSDAGGRGAETLYF.

A few counts support this clone. The genes are named according to mouse. The CDR3 goes on 1 residue after the read ends, and that part is filled in from the germline J gene. The rearrangement joins TRBV26 to TRBJ2-4; D unresolved. The germline gives CDR1 KGHPV, CDR2 FQNQEV (reference sequence). There are 14 residues in the CDR3. Trimming pared 0 bases from V and 0 bases from J, leaving 4 bases between. CDR3 sequence: CASSLSMSQNTLYF. The part of the CDR3 DNA that was read is TGTGCCAGCAGTCTGTCGATGAGTCAAAACACCTTGTAC.

This clone was seen more than once but under ten times. Gene names and germline match the mouse. The CDR3 goes on 1 residue after the read ends, and that part is filled in from the germline J gene. The V call is TRBV4, the J call TRBJ2-5, with no clear D. This CDR3 has 11 residues. Deletions cut 5 bases from V and 8 bases from J, with 8 bases between. The germline gives CDR1 LGHDT, CDR2 YNNKQL (reference sequence). The part of the CDR3 DNA that was read is TGTGCCAGCAGCATCCCTCCCACCCAGTAC. Amino acids: CASSIPPTQY. The CDR3 reads in full as CASSIPPTQYF.

This clone is judged medium-sized. The gene names given are mouse names. The read is 1 residue too short to cover the CDR3 end, so that end is filled in from the germline J gene. V usage is TRBV19 and J usage is TRBJ1-1; unclear D gene. Germline assignment: CDR1 FNHDT and CDR2 SITEND (reference sequence). This CDR3 comprises 13 residues. With 0 bases removed from V and 2 bases from J, the gap between germline ends came to 5 bases. CDR3 bases read: TGTGCCAGCAGTATAGACAGTAACACAGAAGTCTTC. As protein: CASSIDSNTEVF. The whole CDR3 reads CASSIDSNTEVFF.

This clone was seen just once. The germline and genes are mouse ones. The sequence runs out 1 residue before the end of the CDR3; the remainder is reconstructed from the germline J gene. This chain links TRBV16 with TRBJ2-2; the D is unclear. V was pared by 0 bases and J by 0 bases, with 2 bases between. There are 14 residues in the CDR3. The V gene's germline CDR1 is SGHSA and CDR2 FRNQAP. This CDR3 reads CASSLEANTGQLYF. CDR3 bases read: TGTGCAAGCAGCTTAGAAGCAAACACCGGGCAGCTCTAC.

Concerning this clone: Gene and germline names: mouse. The missing CDR3 end, 1 residue past where the read stops, is filled in from the germline J gene. The rearrangement joins TRBV12-2 to TRBJ1-2; TRBD1 agrees at 8 bases. This CDR3 comprises 14 residues. Losses at the gene ends were 3 bases for V and 4 bases for J; bases not matched to a gene: 6. Germline V gene sequence: CDR1 SGHLS, CDR2 HYDKME. The CDR3 sequence: CASSSQGAASDYTF. The sequenced part of the CDR3 DNA is TGTGCCAGCTCTTCTCAGGGGGCAGCCTCCGACTACACC.

By frequency in the sample, this clone is medium-sized (0.01 to 0.1%). The gene names given are mouse names. The read ends 1 residue before the CDR3 terminus; that terminus is restored from the germline J gene. The rearrangement uses TRBV26 and TRBJ2-1; 13 nucleotides match TRBD2. The V gene's germline CDR1 is KGHPV and CDR2 FQNQEV (reference sequence). With V trimmed by 5 bases and J by 3 bases, 1 base remained unmatched. This CDR3 comprises 15 residues. The CDR3 sequence is CASSWDWGGYAEQFF. CDR3 bases read: TGTGCCAGCAGTTGGGACTGGGGGGGCTATGCTGAGCAGTTC.

This clone is judged medium-sized. Mouse names are used for the genes. The read ends 1 residue shy of where the CDR3 ends; the end is completed using the germline J gene. The V call is TRBV26, the J call TRBJ2-5; the match to TRBD2 covers 12 bases. The V gene end was trimmed by 6 bases and the J gene end by 0 bases; junction bases not matched to a gene: 7. The length of the CDR3 is 17 residues. Germline CDR1 KGHPV, CDR2 FQNQEV (reference sequence). The CDR3 sequence is CASSPGLGGINQDTQYF. The part of the CDR3 DNA that was read is TGTGCCAGCAGCCCCGGACTGGGGGGGATTAACCAAGACACCCAGTAC.

With respect to this clone: The gene names given are mouse names. The read terminates 1 residue before the CDR3 end, so the remaining end is supplied by the germline J gene. V and J are TRBV26 and TRBJ2-4; 8 nucleotides line up with TRBD2. V dropped 2 bases and J dropped 0; count of bases not matched to a gene: 10. Germline V gene sequence: CDR1 KGHPV, CDR2 FQNQEV (reference sequence). The CDR3 contains 18 residues. CDR3 sequence: CASSLEMGGGASQNTLYF. The CDR3 DNA, read in part, is TGTGCCAGCAGTCTGGAAATGGGGGGGGGCGCGAGTCAAAACACCTTGTAC.

On this clone: The germline and genes are mouse ones. The read ends 1 residue early relative to the CDR3; the germline J gene fills the gap. This chain joins TRBV19 and TRBJ2-7, with TRBD2 matching 7 bases. Germline V gives CDR1 FNHDT, CDR2 SITEND (reference sequence). The CDR3 sequence is 15 residues long. Unmatched junction bases numbered 3, after V lost 0 bases and J lost 0 bases. This CDR3 is CASSIVWGSSYEQYF. CDR3 DNA (partial): TGTGCCAGCAGTATAGTCTGGGGGAGCTCCTATGAACAGTAC.

In its sample, this clone ranks as medium-sized. Each gene name is a mouse one. The sequence runs out 1 residue before the end of the CDR3; the remainder is reconstructed from the germline J gene. The V gene is TRBV26, the J gene TRBJ2-7; 7 bases line up with TRBD1. Germline V gene data show CDR1 as KGHPV and CDR2 as FQNQEV (reference sequence). The CDR3 extends over 12 amino acids. The V segment lost 6 bases and the J segment 4 bases; nucleotides outside the gene matches: 3. The CDR3 loop reads CASRDRNYEQYF. The DNA read from the CDR3 is TGTGCCAGCAGGGACAGGAATTATGAACAGTAC.

There are a few counts of this clone. Gene labels here are mouse ones. The CDR3 is cut off 1 residue early in the read; its end comes from the germline J gene. J is TRBJ1-3 and V is TRBV26, with D perhaps matching TRBD1 (5 bases). The V gene lost 5 bases and the J gene lost 5 bases, with 13 bases spanning the gap. CDR1 KGHPV and CDR2 FQNQEV come from the germline V gene (reference sequence). This CDR3 contains 14 residues. CDR3 region: CASSLTESRNTLYF. The sequenced part of the CDR3 DNA is TGTGCCAGCAGTTTGACAGAGTCCCGAAATACGCTCTAT.

Regarding this clone: Gene names refer to mouse genes. The DNA ends 1 residue before the CDR3 does, and the rest of the CDR3 is filled in from the germline J gene. V usage is TRBV26 and J usage is TRBJ2-4, with 14 positions matching TRBD2. With V trimmed by 6 bases and J by 1 base, 6 bases remained unmatched. Looked up from germline, CDR1 is KGHPV and CDR2 is FQNQEV (reference sequence). CDR3 length: 17 amino acids. CDR3 residues: CASSLRDWGGGQNTLYF. CDR3 DNA, as far as it was read: TGTGCCAGCAGCCTCCGGGACTGGGGGGGCGGTCAAAACACCTTGTAC.

Turning to this clone: The gene names here belong to mouse. The read stops 1 residue short of the end of the CDR3; the missing end is completed from the germline J gene. The chain employs TRBV12-2 and TRBJ2-3, with 11 positions matching TRBD2. Trimming removed 3 bases from V and 3 bases from J; junction bases left unmatched: 4. The CDR3 has 15 amino acids. Looked up from germline, CDR1 is SGHLS and CDR2 is HYDKME. CDR3: CASSIRDWGAETLYF. The DNA read from the CDR3 is TGTGCCAGCTCTATCCGGGACTGGGGGGCAGAAACGCTGTAT.